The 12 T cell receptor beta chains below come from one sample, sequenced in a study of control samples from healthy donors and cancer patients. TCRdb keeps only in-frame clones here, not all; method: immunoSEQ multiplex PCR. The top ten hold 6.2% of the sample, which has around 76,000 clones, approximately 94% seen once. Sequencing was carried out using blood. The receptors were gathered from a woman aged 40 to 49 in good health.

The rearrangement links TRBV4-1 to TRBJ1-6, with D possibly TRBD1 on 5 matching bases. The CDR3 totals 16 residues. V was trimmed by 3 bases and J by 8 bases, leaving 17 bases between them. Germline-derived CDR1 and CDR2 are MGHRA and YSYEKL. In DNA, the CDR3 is TGCGCCAGCAGCCAGGATACCTTCGTCAGGGATTCACCCCTCCACTTT. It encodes CASSQDTFVRDSPLHF.

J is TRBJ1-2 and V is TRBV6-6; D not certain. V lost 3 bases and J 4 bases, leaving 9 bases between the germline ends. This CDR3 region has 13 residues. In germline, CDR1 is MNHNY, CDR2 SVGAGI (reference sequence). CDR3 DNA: TGTGCCAGCAGTTATGACGGGTCCTATGGCTACACCTTC. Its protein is CASSYDGSYGYTF.

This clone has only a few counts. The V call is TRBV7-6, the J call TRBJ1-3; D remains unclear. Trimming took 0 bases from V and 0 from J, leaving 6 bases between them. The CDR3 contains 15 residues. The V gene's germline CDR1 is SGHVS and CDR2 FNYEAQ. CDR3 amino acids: CASSLAPLSGNTIYF. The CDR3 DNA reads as TGTGCCAGCAGCTTAGCACCTCTCTCTGGAAACACCATATATTTT.

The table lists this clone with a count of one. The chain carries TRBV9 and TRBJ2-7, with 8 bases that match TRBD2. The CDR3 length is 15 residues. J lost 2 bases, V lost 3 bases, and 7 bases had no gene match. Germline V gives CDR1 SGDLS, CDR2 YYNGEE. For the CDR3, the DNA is TGTGCCAGCAGCGAGGGACTAGTCCATCCCTACGAGCAGTACTTC. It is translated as CASSEGLVHPYEQYF.

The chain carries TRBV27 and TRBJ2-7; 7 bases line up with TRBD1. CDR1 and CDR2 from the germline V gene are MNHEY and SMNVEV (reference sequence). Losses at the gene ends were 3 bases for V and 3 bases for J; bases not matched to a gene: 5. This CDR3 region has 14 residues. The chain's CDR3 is CASSLRGQYYEQYF. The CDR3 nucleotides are TGTGCCAGCAGTTTGAGGGGACAGTACTACGAGCAGTACTTC.

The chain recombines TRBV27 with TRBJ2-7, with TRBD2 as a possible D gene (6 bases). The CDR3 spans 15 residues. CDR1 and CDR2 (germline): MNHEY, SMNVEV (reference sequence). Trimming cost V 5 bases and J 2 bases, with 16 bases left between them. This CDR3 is CASSPRGSGAYEQYF. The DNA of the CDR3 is TGTGCCAGCAGTCCCCGGGGTAGCGGTGCCTACGAGCAGTACTTC.

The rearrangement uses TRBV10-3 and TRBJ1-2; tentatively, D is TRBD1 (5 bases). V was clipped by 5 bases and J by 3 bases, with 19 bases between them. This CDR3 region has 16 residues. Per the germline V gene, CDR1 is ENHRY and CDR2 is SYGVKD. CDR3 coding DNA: TGTGCCATCAGTCTCCCCGGGCAGGGCGGCGACTATGGCTACACCTTC. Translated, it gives CAISLPGQGGDYGYTF.

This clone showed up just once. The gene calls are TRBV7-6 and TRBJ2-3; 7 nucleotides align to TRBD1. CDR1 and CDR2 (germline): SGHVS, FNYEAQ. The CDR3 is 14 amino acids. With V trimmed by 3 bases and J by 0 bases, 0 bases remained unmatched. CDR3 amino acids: CASSLTGSTDTQYF. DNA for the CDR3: TGTGCCAGCAGCTTGACAGGGAGCACAGATACGCAGTATTTT.

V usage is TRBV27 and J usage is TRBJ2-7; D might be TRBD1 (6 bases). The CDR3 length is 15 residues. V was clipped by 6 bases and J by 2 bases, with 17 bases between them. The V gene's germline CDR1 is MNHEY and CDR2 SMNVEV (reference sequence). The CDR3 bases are TGTGCCAGCAGCCAGGGGTCAGGTCCCCCCTACGAGCAGTACTTC. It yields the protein CASSQGSGPPYEQYF.

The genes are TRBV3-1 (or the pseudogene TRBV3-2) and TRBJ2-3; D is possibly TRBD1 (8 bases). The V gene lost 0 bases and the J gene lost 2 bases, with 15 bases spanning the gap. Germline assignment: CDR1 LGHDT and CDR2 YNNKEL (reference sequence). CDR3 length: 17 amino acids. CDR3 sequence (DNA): TGTGCCAGCAGCCAAGAACAGGGGGAGGGCCCCACAGATACGCAGTATTTT. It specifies CASSQEQGEGPTDTQYF.

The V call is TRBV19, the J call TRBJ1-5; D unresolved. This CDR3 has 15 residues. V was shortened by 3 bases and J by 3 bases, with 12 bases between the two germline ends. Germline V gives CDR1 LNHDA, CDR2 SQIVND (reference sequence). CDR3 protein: CASSMFGRNNQPQHF. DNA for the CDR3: TGTGCCAGTAGTATGTTCGGTCGGAACAATCAGCCCCAGCATTTT.

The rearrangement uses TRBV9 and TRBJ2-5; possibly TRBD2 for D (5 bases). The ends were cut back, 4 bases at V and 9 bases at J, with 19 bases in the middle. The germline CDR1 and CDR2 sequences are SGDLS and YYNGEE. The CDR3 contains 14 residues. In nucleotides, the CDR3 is TGTGCCAGCAGCCTAGCACCCTCTGAAAGAGCCCAGTACTTC. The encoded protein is CASSLAPSERAQYF.